The entry below describes one T cell receptor (beta chain). Its target is unknown. The entry originates in a study of T cell responses to AZD1222 COVID-19 vaccine. The CDR3 covers 15 residues. Trimming shortened V by 5 bases and J by 0 bases, and 11 bases separated the two germline ends. Germline CDR1 and CDR2: LGHDT and YNNKEL (reference sequence). Whole-study findings and limits: Vaccine-related CD4 TCRs covered spike, predominating at 160-218 and 743-854. Repertoires were obtained only post-peak T cell response. At baseline, seropositivity was found in only a handful of AZD1222 recipients. Clonal diversity may have been underestimated in mostly white British donors.

The table came from immunoSEQ multiplex PCR; TCRdb's copy has only in-frame clones and leaves some out. The sample lists 150,000 to 200,000 clones, 90% to 95% occurring once. The clonotype comes from an adult in good health. The V call is TRBV3-1 (or the pseudogene TRBV3-2), the J call TRBJ2-4; either TRBD1 or TRBD2 may supply D (6 bases each). This sample comprised peripheral blood, obtained on day 0 of AZD1222 vaccination. The CDR3 region is CASSLRGVAKNIQYF. CDR3 coding DNA: TGTGCCAGCAGCTTAAGGGGGGTAGCCAAAAACATTCAGTACTTC.